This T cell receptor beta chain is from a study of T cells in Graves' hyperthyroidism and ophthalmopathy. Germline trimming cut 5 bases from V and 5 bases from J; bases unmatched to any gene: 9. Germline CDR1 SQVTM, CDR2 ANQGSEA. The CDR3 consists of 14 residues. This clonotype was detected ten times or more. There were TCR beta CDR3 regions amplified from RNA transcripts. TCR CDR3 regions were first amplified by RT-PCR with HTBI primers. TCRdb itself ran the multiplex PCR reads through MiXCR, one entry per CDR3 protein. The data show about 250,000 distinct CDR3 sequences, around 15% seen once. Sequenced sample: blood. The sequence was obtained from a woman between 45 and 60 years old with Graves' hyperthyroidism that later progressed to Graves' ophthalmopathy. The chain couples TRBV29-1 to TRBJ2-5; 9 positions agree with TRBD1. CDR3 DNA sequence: TGCAGCGTTCACCGGGACAGGGCTCGGGAGACCCAGTACTTC. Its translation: CSVHRDRARETQYF.